This T cell receptor (beta chain) was profiled in a study of blood T cell repertoires in COVID-19. On the study more broadly: Sites across the United States, Italy and Spain contributed samples from acute and convalescent COVID-19.

The CDR3 length is 13 residues. V was trimmed by 4 bases and J by 7 bases, leaving 13 bases between them. Germline CDR1 and CDR2: SGHNT and YENEEA. Study processing details: Estimated nucleated cell counts came from reference gene primer amplification. Sequenced by immunoSEQ multiplex PCR; TCRdb stores in-frame clones only, minus some. D and trimming come from the DNA, and the V and J calls and clone size come from that table. The sample contains just over 300,000 clones, about 88% of which appear only once. Everyone who took part was about 18 to 90 years old, and they came from roughly 25 US areas. Cohorts were determined from participant-reported clinical history.

This receptor was obtained from a woman in her thirties or forties who had recovered from COVID-19. The chain combines TRBV11-3 with TRBJ1-1, with D unresolved. Sequencing was carried out using PBMCs or T cells enriched from blood (not recorded which). CDR3 nucleotide sequence: TGTGCCAGCAGCTCCTCGGGAACAGTTGAAGCTTTCTTT. This sequence encodes CASSSSGTVEAFF.